Included here is one T cell receptor (beta chain) sequence, with context. CDR1 is LGHDT, CDR2 YNNKEL, per germline (reference sequence). The CDR3 is 13 amino acids. These data are taken from a study of T cells expressing NK-cell markers. Study at large: Sorted CD3+CD56+NKG2C+, CD3+CD56+NKG2C- and CD3+CD56-NKG2C+ T cells provided the TCR beta repertoires. The authors sequenced eight donors, of whom seven were HCMV-seropositive and one was seronegative.

Using the 5' RACE reads, TCRdb records one entry per CDR3 protein without DNA. The sample has 250,000 to 300,000 distinct CDR3 sequences, and its top ten clones hold roughly 4.2%. This chain joins TRBV3-1 and TRBJ1-6. Sequencing was carried out using blood T cells: a sorted CD56 or NKG2C T cell subset, CD4+ or CD8+ T cells, or bulk PBMC T cells (not recorded which). The sequence derives from a woman between 18 and 75 years old in good health. The CDR3 reads CASSQEGISPLHF.